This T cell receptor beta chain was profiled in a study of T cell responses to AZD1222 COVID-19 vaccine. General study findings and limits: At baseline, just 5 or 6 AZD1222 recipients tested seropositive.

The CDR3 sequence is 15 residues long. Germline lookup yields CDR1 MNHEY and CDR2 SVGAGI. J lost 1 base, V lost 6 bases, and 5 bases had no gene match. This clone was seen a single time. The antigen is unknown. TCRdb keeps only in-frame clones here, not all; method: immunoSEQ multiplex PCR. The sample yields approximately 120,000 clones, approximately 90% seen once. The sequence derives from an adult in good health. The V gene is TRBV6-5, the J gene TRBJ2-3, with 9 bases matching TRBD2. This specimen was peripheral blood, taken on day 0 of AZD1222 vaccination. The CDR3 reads CASSTVAGGTDTQYF. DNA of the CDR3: TGTGCCAGCAGCACAGTAGCGGGGGGCACAGATACGCAGTATTTT.